This record concerns one T cell receptor (beta chain) sequence. Its antigen is not known. The data belong to a study of T cell responses to AZD1222 COVID-19 vaccine. Repertoires were generated with immunoSEQ multiplex PCR, while TCRdb's copy carries only in-frame clones and drops some. The sample has fewer than 130,000 clones, around 93% seen once; the top ten hold 2.5% to 3%. Overall study results and limits: Donors were mostly white British, more females; clonal diversity possibly underestimated.

With 4 bases removed from V and 0 bases from J, the gap between germline ends came to 11 bases. In germline, CDR1 is SGHTS, CDR2 YDEGEE. The CDR3 loop spans 15 amino acids. Second-dose intervals of approximately 4 or approximately 12 weeks were pooled. The source is an adult who received the AZD1222 COVID-19 vaccine. Sample: peripheral blood, taken 28 days after the second AZD1222 dose. This chain joins TRBV5-8 and TRBJ1-3; tentatively, D is TRBD1 (5 bases). The CDR3 DNA sequence: TGTGCCAGCAGCGCGGGACCGGCCTCTGGAAACACCATATATTTT. Translation gives CASSAGPASGNTIYF.